This TCR beta chain derives from a study of blood T cell repertoires in COVID-19 (dated by TCRdb to about 2020). Regarding the complete study: The collaborator samples originated in the United States, Italy and Spain and spanned the acute and convalescent phases of COVID-19. The prospective study material was composed of cDNA or gDNA derived from T cells, B-cell-depleted T cells, or PBMCs. The dataset comprised deeply sampled blood TCRbeta repertoires from subjects exposed to, actively infected with, or recovered from COVID-19. The repertoires were released in a freely available public database meant as a resource for research on the immune response to SARS-CoV-2. The samples were drawn from two sources: the first 160 participants of the ongoing ImmuneRACE study, and fewer than 1,500 subjects contributed by 6 global collaborators. Sample metadata almost always included a de-identified subject ID, COVID-19 status, age in years and sex. Where available, HLA class I and class II types were obtained from metadata supplied by the sample provider rather than from assay-based typing. What the authors observed across the whole study: The quantity of clinical and demographic metadata differed by source and by participant and was supplied without curation.

A remark on this clone: Its antigen is currently not known. No base quality values were provided; no much bigger clone lies one nucleotide off.

TCRbeta CDR3 regions were amplified from genomic DNA using the immunoSEQ Assay, a bias-controlled multiplex PCR. The authors' analysis ran thus. The number of nucleated cells in each sample was estimated from the amplification of reference gene primers within the assay. Sequence reads were collapsed and filtered to measure the absolute abundance of every unique TCRbeta CDR3 rearrangement. Productive Simpson clonality was computed per sample as the square root of Simpson's diversity index over productive rearrangements. TCRdb mirrors the immuneACCESS table, restricted to in-frame sequences. Some clones are absent from its copies; in checked studies, under half trace to an unresolved V gene, and the reason for the others is unknown. V and J calls and clone size follow that table, whereas D and trimming were derived from the DNA. The sample table lists some 100,000 clones, 85% of them with a count of one. The ten top clones hold around 2% of the sample.

Each collaborating institution followed its own protocols to collect whole blood in K2EDTA tubes. Collaborator samples were shipped for TCRbeta analysis as frozen whole blood, isolated PBMCs, or DNA extracted from either sample type. Including the terminal cysteine and phenylalanine, the CDR3 comprises 14 residues. Of all the DNA, just the CDR3 is kept, 42 bases in frame from base 1. As encoded in the germline V gene, CDR1 is ENHRY while CDR2 is SYGVKD. The junction shows trimming of 8 bases on V and 4 bases on J, plus 17 bases between the germline ends. The rearrangement combines TRBV10-3 with TRBJ1-2; the D segment could be TRBD1, given 6 matching bases. Material for sequencing was peripheral blood. The receptor was derived from a woman between 70 and 85 years old with active or convalescent COVID-19. The CDR3 corresponds to CAIGQSGDFYGYTF. The bases are TGTGCCATCGGTCAGTCAGGGGATTTCTATGGCTACACCTTC.